This paragraph covers one T cell receptor beta chain sequence. What it recognizes is unknown. Cultured CD4+ T-cell DNA underwent Oncomine TCR Beta short-read sequencing. Extraction of genomic DNA was performed on cultured CD4+ T cells. Using its own MiXCR run on the PCR reads, TCRdb lists one record per CDR3 protein. The repertoire has some 16,000 distinct CDR3 sequences, approximately 40% of them found once; the top ten carry around 12%. The CDR3 contains 16 residues. The V segment lost 2 bases and the J segment 1 base; nucleotides outside the gene matches: 5. The germline gives CDR1 SNHLY, CDR2 FYNNEI. This record belongs to a study of vaccination and CD4 T cells after COVID-19. Treatment of the sample: roughly ten-day PBMC culture with coronavirus spike peptide pools or control peptides (ViraFEST assay). Using peptide pools, antigen-specific T cells were expanded in ViraFEST before TCRs were sequenced.

The clonotype originates from a human donor who had recovered from COVID-19. The rearrangement uses TRBV2 and TRBJ1-1, with TRBD1 matching over 9 bases. The sequenced sample consisted of CD4+ T cells from blood, cultured in vitro. The CDR3 DNA reads as TGTGCCAGCAGTGAACCCCCGACAGGGGGGAACACTGAAGCTTTCTTT. This codes for CASSEPPTGGNTEAFF.